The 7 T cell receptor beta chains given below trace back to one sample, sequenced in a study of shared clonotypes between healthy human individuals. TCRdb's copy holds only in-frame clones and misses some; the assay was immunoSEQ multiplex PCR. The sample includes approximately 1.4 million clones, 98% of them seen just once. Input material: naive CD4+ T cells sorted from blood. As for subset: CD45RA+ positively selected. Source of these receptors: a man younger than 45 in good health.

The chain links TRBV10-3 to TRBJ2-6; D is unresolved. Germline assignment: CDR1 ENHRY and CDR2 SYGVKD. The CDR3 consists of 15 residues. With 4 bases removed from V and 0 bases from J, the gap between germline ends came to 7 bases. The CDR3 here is CAISVGLSGANVLTF. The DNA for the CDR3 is TGTGCCATCAGTGTTGGTCTCTCTGGGGCCAACGTCCTGACTTTC.

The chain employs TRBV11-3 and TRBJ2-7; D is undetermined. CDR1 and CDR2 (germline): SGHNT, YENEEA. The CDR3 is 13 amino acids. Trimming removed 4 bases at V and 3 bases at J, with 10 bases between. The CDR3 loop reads CASSYGRNYEQYF. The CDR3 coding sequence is TGTGCCAGCAGCTACGGACGGAACTACGAGCAGTACTTC. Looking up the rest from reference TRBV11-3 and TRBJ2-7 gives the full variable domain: EAGVVQSPRYKIIEKKQPVAFWCNPISGHNTLYWYLQNLGQGPELLIRYENEEAVDDSQLPKDRFSAERLKGVDSTLKIQPAELGDSAVYLCASSYGRNYEQYFGPGTRLTVT.

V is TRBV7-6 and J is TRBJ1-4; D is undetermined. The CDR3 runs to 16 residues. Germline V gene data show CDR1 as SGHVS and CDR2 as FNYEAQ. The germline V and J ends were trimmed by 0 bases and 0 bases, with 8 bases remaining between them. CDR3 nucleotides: TGTGCCAGCAGCTTAGCGCCTACATCAACTAATGAAAAACTGTTTTTT. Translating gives CASSLAPTSTNEKLFF.

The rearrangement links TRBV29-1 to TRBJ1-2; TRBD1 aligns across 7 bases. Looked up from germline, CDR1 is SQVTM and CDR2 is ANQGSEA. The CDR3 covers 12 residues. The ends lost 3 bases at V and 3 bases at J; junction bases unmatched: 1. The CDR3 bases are TGCAGCGTTGATCAGGGGGACTATGGCTACACCTTC. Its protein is CSVDQGDYGYTF.

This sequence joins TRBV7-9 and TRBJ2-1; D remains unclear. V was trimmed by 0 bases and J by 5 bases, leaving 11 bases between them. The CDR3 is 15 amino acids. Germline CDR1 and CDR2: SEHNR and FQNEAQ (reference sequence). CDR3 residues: CASSLASRVHNEQFF. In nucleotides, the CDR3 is TGTGCCAGCAGCTTAGCCAGTAGGGTACACAATGAGCAGTTCTTC. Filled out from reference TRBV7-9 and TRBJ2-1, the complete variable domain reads DTGVSQNPRHKITKRGQNVTFRCDPISEHNRLYWYRQTLGQGPEFLTYFQNEAQLEKSRLLSDRFSAERPKGSFSTLEIQRTEQGDSAMYLCASSLASRVHNEQFFGPGTRLTVL.

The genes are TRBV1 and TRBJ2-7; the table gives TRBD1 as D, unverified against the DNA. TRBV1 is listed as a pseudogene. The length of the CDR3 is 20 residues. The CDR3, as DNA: TGCACCAGCAGCCCACATCGCTCGGACAGGGGGCCTGTCGGCTCCTACGAGCAGTACTTC. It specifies CTSSPHRSDRGPVGSYEQYF.

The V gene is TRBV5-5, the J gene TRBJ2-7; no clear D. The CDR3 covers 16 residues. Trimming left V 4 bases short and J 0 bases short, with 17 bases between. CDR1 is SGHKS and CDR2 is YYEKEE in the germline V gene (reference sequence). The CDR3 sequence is CASSESKGRSSYEQYF. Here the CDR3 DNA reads TGTGCCAGCAGCGAAAGTAAAGGAAGGAGCTCCTACGAGCAGTACTTC.